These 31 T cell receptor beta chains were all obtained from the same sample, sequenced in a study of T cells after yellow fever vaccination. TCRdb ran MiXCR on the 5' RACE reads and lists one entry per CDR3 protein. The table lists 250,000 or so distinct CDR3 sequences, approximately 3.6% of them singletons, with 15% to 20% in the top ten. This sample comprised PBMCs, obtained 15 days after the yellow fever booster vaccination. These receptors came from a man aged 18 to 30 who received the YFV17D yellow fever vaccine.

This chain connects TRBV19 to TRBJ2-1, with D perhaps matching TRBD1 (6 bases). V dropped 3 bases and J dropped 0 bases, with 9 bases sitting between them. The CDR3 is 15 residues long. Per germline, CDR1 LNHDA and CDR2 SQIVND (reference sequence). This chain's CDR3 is CASSMGHLSYNEQFF. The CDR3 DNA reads TGTGCCAGTAGTATGGGACACCTCTCCTACAATGAGCAGTTCTTC.

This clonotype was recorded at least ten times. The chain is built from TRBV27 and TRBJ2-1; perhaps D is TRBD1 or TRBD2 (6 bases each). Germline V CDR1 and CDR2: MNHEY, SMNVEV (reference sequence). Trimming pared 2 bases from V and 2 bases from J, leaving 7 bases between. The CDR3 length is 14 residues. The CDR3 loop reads CASSLGGPYNEQFF. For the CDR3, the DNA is TGTGCCAGCAGTTTAGGGGGGCCCTACAATGAGCAGTTCTTC.

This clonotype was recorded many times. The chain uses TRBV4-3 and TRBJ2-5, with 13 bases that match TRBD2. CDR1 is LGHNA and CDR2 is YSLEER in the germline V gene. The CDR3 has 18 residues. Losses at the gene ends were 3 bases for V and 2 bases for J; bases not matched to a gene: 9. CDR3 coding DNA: TGCGCCAGCAGCCAGACTAGCGGGGGGCCAGGCCCACAAGAGACCCAGTACTTC. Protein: CASSQTSGGPGPQETQYF.

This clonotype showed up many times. The CDR3 DNA reads TGTGCCAGCAGCTTGGGGCAGCGGATCGACACAGATACGCAGTATTTT. Its translation is CASSLGQRIDTDTQYF. The gene calls are TRBV5-4 and TRBJ2-3, with a tentative D call TRBD2 (5 bases). Trimming removed 0 bases from V and 2 bases from J, with 13 bases in between. Germline lookup yields CDR1 SGHNT and CDR2 YYREEE (reference sequence). The CDR3 length is 16 residues.

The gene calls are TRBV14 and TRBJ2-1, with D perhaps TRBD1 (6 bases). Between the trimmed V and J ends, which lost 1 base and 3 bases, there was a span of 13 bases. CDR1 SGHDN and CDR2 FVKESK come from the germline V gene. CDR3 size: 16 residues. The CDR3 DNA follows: TGTGCCAGCAGCCAAGCAGACAGGTTACGCTACAATGAGCAGTTCTTC. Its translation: CASSQADRLRYNEQFF. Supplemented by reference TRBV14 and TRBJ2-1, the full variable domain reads EAGVTQFPSHSVIEKGQTVTLRCDPISGHDNLYWYRRVMGKEIKFLLHFVKESKQDESGMPNNRFLAERTGGTYSTLKVQPAELEDSGVYFCASSQADRLRYNEQFFGPGTRLTVL.

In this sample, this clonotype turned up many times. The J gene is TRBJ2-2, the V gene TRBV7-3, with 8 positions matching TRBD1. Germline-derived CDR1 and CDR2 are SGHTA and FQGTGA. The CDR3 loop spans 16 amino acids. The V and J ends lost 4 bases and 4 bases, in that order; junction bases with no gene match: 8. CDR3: CASSSNGQGGTGELFF. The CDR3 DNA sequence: TGTGCCAGCAGCTCGAACGGACAGGGAGGCACCGGGGAGCTGTTTTTT.

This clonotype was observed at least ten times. The DNA of the CDR3 is TGTGCCAGCAGTGAGATCGCCGCAGGGCCCCAGCATTTT. Translation: CASSEIAAGPQHF. The rearrangement joins TRBV2 to TRBJ1-5, with no clear D. The CDR3 contains 13 residues. CDR1 is SNHLY and CDR2 is FYNNEI in the germline V gene. Trimming cost V 3 bases and J 9 bases, with 12 bases left between them.

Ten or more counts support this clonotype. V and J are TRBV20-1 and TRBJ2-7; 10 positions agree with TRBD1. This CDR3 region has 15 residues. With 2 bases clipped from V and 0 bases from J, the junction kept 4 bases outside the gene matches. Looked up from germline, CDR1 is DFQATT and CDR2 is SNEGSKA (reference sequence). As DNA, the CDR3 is TGCAGTGCTAGACCCGGGACAGGGGCCTCCTACGAGCAGTACGTC. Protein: CSARPGTGASYEQYV.

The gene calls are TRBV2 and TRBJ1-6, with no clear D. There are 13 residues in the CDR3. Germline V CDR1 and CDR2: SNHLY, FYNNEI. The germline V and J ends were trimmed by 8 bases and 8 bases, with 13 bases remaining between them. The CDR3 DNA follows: TGTGCCAGCGTGACGGGCAGTTATTCACCCCTCCACTTT. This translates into CASVTGSYSPLHF.

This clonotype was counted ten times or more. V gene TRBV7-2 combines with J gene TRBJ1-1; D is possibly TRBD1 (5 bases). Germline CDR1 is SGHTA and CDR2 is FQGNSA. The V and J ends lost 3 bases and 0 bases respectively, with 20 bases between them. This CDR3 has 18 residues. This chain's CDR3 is CASSLAGPRPMMNTEAFF. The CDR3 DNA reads TGTGCCAGCAGCTTGGCGGGGCCGAGACCGATGATGAACACTGAAGCTTTCTTT.

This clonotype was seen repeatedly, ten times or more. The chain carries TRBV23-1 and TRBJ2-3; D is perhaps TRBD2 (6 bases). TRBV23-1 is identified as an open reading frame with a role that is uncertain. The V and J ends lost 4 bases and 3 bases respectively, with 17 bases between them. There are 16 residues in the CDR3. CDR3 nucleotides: TGCGCCAGCAGTCGATTAAGTACAGGAGGGACAGATACGCAGTATTTT. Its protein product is CASSRLSTGGTDTQYF.

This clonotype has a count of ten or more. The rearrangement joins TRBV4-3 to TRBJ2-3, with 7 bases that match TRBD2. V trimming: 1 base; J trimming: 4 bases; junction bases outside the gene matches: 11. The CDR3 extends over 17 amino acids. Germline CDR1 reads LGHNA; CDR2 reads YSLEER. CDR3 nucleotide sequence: TGCGCCAGCAGCCAAGGCTTGCGGGGGTTCCCACCAGATACGCAGTATTTT. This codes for CASSQGLRGFPPDTQYF.

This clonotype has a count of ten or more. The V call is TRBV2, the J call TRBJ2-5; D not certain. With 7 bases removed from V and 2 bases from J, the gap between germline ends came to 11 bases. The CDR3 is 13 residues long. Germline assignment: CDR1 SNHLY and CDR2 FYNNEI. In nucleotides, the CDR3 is TGTGCCAGCAAACCGACCGTTCAAGAGACCCAGTACTTC. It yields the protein CASKPTVQETQYF.

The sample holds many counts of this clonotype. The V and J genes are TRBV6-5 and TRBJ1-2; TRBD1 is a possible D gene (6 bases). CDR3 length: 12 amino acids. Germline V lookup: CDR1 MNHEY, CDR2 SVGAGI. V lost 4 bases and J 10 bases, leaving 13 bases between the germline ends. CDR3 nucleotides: TGTGCCAGCAGTTCTCAGGGGCTCGACTACACCTTC. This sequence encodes CASSSQGLDYTF.

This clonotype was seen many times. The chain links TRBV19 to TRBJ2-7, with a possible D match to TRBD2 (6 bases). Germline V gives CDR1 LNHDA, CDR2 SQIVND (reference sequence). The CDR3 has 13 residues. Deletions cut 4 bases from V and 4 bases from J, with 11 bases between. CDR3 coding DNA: TGTGCCAGTAGTACGGGAGACGGATACGAGCAGTACTTC. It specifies CASSTGDGYEQYF.

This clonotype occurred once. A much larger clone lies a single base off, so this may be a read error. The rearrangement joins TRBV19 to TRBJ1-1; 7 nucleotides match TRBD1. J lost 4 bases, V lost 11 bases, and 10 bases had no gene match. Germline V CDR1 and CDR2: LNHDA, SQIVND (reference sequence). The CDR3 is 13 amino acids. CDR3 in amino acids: CASKGTAITEAFF. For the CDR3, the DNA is TGTGCCTCCAAGGGGACAGCGATCACTGAAGCTTTCTTT.

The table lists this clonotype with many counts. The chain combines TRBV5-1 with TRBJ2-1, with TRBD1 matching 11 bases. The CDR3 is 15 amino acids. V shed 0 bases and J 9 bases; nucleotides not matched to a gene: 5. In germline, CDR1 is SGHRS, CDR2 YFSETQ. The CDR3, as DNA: TGCGCCAGCAGCTTGGCAGGACAGGGGGCTTTTGAGCAGTTCTTC. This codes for CASSLAGQGAFEQFF.

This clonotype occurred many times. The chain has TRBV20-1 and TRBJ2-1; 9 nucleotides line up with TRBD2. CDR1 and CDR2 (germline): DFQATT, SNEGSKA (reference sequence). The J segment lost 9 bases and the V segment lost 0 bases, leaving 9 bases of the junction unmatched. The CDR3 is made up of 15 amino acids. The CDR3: CSARDQGLAGVEQFF. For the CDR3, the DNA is TGCAGTGCTAGAGATCAGGGACTAGCAGGTGTTGAGCAGTTCTTC.

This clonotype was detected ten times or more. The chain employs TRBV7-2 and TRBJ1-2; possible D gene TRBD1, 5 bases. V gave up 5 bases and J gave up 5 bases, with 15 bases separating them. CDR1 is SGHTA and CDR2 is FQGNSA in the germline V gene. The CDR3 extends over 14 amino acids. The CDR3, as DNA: TGTGCCAGCAGCACCCAGGCAGGGACTTATGGCTACACCTTC. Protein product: CASSTQAGTYGYTF.

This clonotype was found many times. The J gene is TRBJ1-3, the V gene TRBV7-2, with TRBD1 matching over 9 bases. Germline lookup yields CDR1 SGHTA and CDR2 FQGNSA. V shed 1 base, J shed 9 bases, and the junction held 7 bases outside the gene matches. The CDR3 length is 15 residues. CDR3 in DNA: TGTGCCAGCAGCTTAGTCACACAGGGGGCTGTCACCATATATTTT. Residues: CASSLVTQGAVTIYF.

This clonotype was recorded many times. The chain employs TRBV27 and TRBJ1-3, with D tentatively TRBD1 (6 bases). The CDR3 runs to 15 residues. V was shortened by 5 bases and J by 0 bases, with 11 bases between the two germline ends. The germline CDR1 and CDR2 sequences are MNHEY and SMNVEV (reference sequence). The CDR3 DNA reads TGTGCCAGCAGTCCAGGGGCTCCCTCTGGAAACACCATATATTTT. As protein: CASSPGAPSGNTIYF.

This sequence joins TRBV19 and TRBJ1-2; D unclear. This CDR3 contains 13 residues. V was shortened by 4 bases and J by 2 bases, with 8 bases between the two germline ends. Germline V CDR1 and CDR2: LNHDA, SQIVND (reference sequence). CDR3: CASSTQHNYGYTF. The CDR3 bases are TGTGCCAGTAGTACTCAGCACAACTATGGCTACACCTTC.

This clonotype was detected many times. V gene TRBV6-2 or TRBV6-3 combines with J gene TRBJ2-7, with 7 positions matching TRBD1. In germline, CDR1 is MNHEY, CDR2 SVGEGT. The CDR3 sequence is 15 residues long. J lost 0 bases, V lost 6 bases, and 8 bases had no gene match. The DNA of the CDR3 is TGTGCCAGCAGATACAACAGGGGACACTCCTACGAGCAGTACTTC. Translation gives CASRYNRGHSYEQYF.

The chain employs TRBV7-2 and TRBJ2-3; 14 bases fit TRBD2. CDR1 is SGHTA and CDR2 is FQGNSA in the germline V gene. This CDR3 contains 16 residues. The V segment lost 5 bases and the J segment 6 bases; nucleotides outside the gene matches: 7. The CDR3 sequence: CASSPSTSGGADTQYF. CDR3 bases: TGTGCCAGCAGCCCATCGACTAGCGGGGGGGCGGATACGCAGTATTTT.

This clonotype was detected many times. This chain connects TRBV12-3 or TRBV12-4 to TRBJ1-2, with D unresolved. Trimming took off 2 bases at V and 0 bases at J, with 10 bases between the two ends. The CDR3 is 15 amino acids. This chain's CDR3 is CASSLHSPPNYGYTF. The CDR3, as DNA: TGTGCCAGCAGTTTACACTCCCCTCCTAACTATGGCTACACCTTC.

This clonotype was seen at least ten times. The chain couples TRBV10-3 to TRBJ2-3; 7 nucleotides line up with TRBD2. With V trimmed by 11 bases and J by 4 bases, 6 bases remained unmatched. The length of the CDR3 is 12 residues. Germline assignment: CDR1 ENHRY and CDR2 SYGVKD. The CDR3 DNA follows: TGTGCCTCACGGGGGGAGCCAGATACGCAGTATTTT. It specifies CASRGEPDTQYF.

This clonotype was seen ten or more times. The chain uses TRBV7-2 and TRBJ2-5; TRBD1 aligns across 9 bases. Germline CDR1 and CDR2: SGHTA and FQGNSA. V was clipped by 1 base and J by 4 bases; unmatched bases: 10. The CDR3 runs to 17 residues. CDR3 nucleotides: TGTGCCAGCAGCTTAGATACCGGGACAGGGCGTGGAGAGACCCAGTACTTC. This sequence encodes CASSLDTGTGRGETQYF.

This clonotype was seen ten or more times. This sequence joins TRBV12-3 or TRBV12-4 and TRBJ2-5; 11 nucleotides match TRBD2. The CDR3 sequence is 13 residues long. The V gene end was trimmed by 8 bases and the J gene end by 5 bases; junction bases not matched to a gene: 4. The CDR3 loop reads CASGSGGAETQYF. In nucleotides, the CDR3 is TGTGCCAGCGGTAGCGGGGGGGCCGAGACCCAGTACTTC.

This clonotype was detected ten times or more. The CDR3, as DNA: TGTGCCAGCAGCCCCATCTGGGACAGGGCAGAGACCCAGTACTTC. Translated, it gives CASSPIWDRAETQYF. The chain joins TRBV7-9 to TRBJ2-5; 9 nucleotides agree with TRBD1. Germline V gene sequence: CDR1 SEHNR, CDR2 FQNEAQ (reference sequence). The CDR3 consists of 15 residues. The V segment lost 5 bases and the J segment 4 bases; nucleotides outside the gene matches: 8.

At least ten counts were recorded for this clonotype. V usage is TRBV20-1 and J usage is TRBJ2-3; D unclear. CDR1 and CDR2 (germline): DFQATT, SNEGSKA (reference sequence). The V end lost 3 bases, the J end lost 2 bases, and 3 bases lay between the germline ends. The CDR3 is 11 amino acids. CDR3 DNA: TGCAGTGCTAGCGTCACAGATACGCAGTATTTT. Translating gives CSASVTDTQYF.

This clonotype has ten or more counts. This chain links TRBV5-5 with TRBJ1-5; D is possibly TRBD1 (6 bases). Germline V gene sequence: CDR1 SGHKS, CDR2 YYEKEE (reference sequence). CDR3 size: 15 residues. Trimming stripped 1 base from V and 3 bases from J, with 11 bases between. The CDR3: CASSLWGAPNQPQHF. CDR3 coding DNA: TGTGCCAGCAGCTTGTGGGGGGCTCCCAATCAGCCCCAGCATTTT.